This entry lists 23 T cell receptor beta chains sequenced from one sample in a study of neoadjuvant anti-PD-1 for oral cavity cancer. The table came from immunoSEQ multiplex PCR; TCRdb's copy has only in-frame clones and leaves some out. The data show approximately 83,000 clones, 84% seen once. Sequenced material: PBMCs, taken before nivolumab (anti-PD-1) treatment. The origin of the receptors is a person aged 35 to 85 with oral cavity squamous cell carcinoma.

The rearrangement links TRBV6-1 to TRBJ1-1; no clear D. The CDR3 sequence is 15 residues long. Germline CDR1 reads MNHNS; CDR2 reads SASEGT. V was cut by 0 bases and J by 5 bases, with 13 bases left in between. The CDR3 loop reads CASSEAQWAPTEAFF. The CDR3 bases are TGTGCCAGCAGTGAAGCGCAATGGGCCCCTACTGAAGCTTTCTTT.

In this sample, this clone turned up once. The chain carries TRBV2 and TRBJ2-1, with TRBD2 identical over 12 bases. After removal of 6 bases from V and 0 bases from J, the junction contained 3 bases not matched to a gene. CDR3 length equals 16 residues. The germline CDR1 and CDR2 sequences are SNHLY and FYNNEI. Here the CDR3 DNA reads TGTGCCAGCAGACTAGCGGGAGGTAGCTCCTACAATGAGCAGTTCTTC. Its protein is CASRLAGGSSYNEQFF.

The chain employs TRBV14 and TRBJ2-5; D uncertain. CDR1 is SGHDN, CDR2 FVKESK, per germline. This CDR3 has 14 amino acids. Trimming shortened V by 1 base and J by 7 bases, and 13 bases separated the two germline ends. The CDR3 DNA follows: TGTGCCAGCAGCCAAGGGGCGCGGAGCGCGACCCAGTACTTC. It specifies CASSQGARSATQYF.

The gene calls are TRBV5-3 and TRBJ2-5; 9 nucleotides line up with TRBD2. TRBV5-3 is noted as an ORF with a role that remains uncertain. The CDR3 is 14 residues long. Trimming removed 4 bases from V and 2 bases from J; junction bases left unmatched: 3. Here the CDR3 DNA reads TGTGCCAGAAGCGCGACTAGCGGACAAGAGACCCAGTACTTC. Protein sequence: CARSATSGQETQYF.

CDR3 region: CAISDGERGFNYGYTF. CDR3 coding DNA: TGTGCCATCAGTGACGGCGAGAGAGGGTTTAACTATGGCTACACCTTC. The chain carries TRBV10-3 and TRBJ1-2, with D unclear. CDR3 length: 16 residues. The V gene's germline CDR1 is ENHRY and CDR2 SYGVKD. With 3 bases removed from V and 1 base from J, the gap between germline ends came to 15 bases.

This rearrangement joins TRBV30 to TRBJ1-5; 11 positions match TRBD1. V lost 1 base to trimming and J lost 5 bases; unmatched junction nucleotides: 10. The germline V gene has CDR1 GTSNPN and CDR2 SVGIG (reference sequence). The CDR3 spans 17 residues. The chain's CDR3 is CAWSEALVDRGHQPQHF. In DNA form, the CDR3 reads TGTGCCTGGAGTGAGGCTTTAGTGGACAGGGGGCATCAGCCCCAGCATTTT.

The J gene is TRBJ2-3, the V gene TRBV7-2; D possibly corresponds to TRBD2 (5 bases). From germline, CDR1 is SGHTA and CDR2 FQGNSA. This CDR3 has 15 amino acids. V lost 1 base to trimming and J lost 4 bases, with 12 bases between them. The CDR3 nucleotides are TGTGCCAGCAGCTTAGGTGGGAGTAGGTCAGATACGCAGTATTTT. It yields the protein CASSLGGSRSDTQYF. The full variable domain, in which reference TRBV7-2 and TRBJ2-3 provide the parts outside the CDR3, is GAGVSQSPSNKVTEKGKDVELRCDPISGHTALYWYRQSLGQGLEFLIYFQGNSAPDKSGLPSDRFSAERTGGSVSTLTIQRTQQEDSAVYLCASSLGGSRSDTQYFGPGTRLTVL.

V is TRBV6-5 and J is TRBJ2-7, with 7 bases fitting TRBD2. This CDR3 contains 14 residues. V gave up 2 bases and J gave up 4 bases; unmatched junction bases: 5. CDR1 MNHEY and CDR2 SVGAGI come from the germline V gene. The CDR3 coding sequence is TGTGCCAGCAGTTACGTGCGGGAGAGGTACGAGCAGTACTTC. Protein: CASSYVRERYEQYF.

This clone has more than one count but fewer than ten. The rearrangement joins TRBV6-5 to TRBJ2-7; D remains ambiguous. The CDR3 spans 12 residues. CDR1 is MNHEY and CDR2 is SVGAGI in the germline V gene. Between the trimmed V and J ends, which lost 4 bases and 1 base, there was a span of 5 bases. The DNA of the CDR3 is TGTGCCAGCAGTTCTCTTTCCTACGAGCAGTACTTC. Translating gives CASSSLSYEQYF.

This clone appeared once. A read error may produce the germline difference seen at one junction end. This rearrangement joins TRBV7-7 to TRBJ2-5; D might be TRBD1 (5 bases). There are 13 residues in the CDR3. Per germline, CDR1 SSHAT and CDR2 FNYEAQ (reference sequence). CDR3 residues: CASSFGQGETQYF. The CDR3 nucleotides read TGTGCTAGCAGCTTTGGGCAGGGCGAGACCCAGTACTTC.

This clone was counted a few times. This chain links TRBV2 with TRBJ2-7; TRBD1 or TRBD2 may be the D gene (5 bases each). V was cut by 6 bases and J by 5 bases, with 17 bases left in between. The CDR3 totals 14 residues. Germline-derived CDR1 and CDR2 are SNHLY and FYNNEI. CDR3 bases: TGTGCCAGCAGGGCCGGGACCGCGTCGGACGAGCAGTACTTC. This translates into CASRAGTASDEQYF.

This clone showed up just once. This sequence joins TRBV7-3 and TRBJ2-2; no definite D call. The CDR3 is 12 residues long. V lost 2 bases, J lost 6 bases, and 4 bases lay in between. The germline gives CDR1 SGHTA, CDR2 FQGTGA. This CDR3 reads CASSLGPGELFF. The CDR3 DNA sequence: TGTGCCAGCAGCTTAGGGCCCGGGGAGCTGTTTTTT.

The chain links TRBV5-1 to TRBJ1-1; no reliable D call. Trimming took off 0 bases at V and 2 bases at J, with 8 bases between the two ends. CDR3 length: 14 residues. Looked up from germline, CDR1 is SGHRS and CDR2 is YFSETQ. In DNA, the CDR3 is TGCGCCAGCAGCTTGGACACTCCCAACACTGAAGCTTTCTTT. This translates into CASSLDTPNTEAFF.

The genes are TRBV6-5 and TRBJ2-4, with D possibly matching TRBD1 (6 bases). The CDR3 covers 13 residues. The V gene's germline CDR1 is MNHEY and CDR2 SVGAGI. V was shortened by 4 bases and J by 3 bases, with 7 bases between the two germline ends. CDR3 region: CASSSGDKNIQYF. The CDR3, as DNA: TGTGCCAGCAGTTCAGGGGACAAAAACATTCAGTACTTC.

The chain joins TRBV14 to TRBJ1-2, with 7 bases matching TRBD1. CDR1 and CDR2 (germline): SGHDN, FVKESK. The trim removed 0 bases at V and 7 bases at J, leaving 5 bases unmatched. The CDR3 is made up of 14 amino acids. CDR3: CASSQDYRGAGYTF. The CDR3 DNA reads TGTGCCAGCAGCCAAGATTACAGGGGTGCTGGCTACACCTTC.

This clone was observed once. The rearrangement uses TRBV4-2 and TRBJ2-7; D not resolved. Trimming took off 5 bases at V and 4 bases at J, with 12 bases between the two ends. The CDR3 has 13 amino acids. Looked up from germline, CDR1 is LGHNA and CDR2 is YNFKEQ. CDR3 amino acids: CASSSADVYEQYF. The CDR3 DNA follows: TGTGCCAGCAGCAGCGCGGATGTTTACGAGCAGTACTTC.

This sequence joins TRBV5-1 and TRBJ2-7; 7 bases agree with TRBD1. With 4 bases clipped from V and 5 bases from J, the junction kept 12 bases outside the gene matches. Per the germline V gene, CDR1 is SGHRS and CDR2 is YFSETQ. CDR3 size: 15 residues. CDR3 loop: CASSKSGTVGNEQYF. CDR3 sequence (DNA): TGCGCCAGCAGCAAATCCGGGACAGTGGGCAACGAGCAGTACTTC.

V and J are TRBV15 and TRBJ1-5, with D uncertain. This CDR3 region has 16 residues. V was cut by 1 base and J by 3 bases, with 13 bases left in between. Germline loops: CDR1 LNHNV, CDR2 YYDKDF (reference sequence). CDR3 region: CATSRVGNRNNQPQHF. DNA for the CDR3: TGTGCCACCAGCAGAGTGGGAAATAGGAACAATCAGCCCCAGCATTTT.

J is TRBJ1-2 and V is TRBV7-2; 7 bases map to TRBD1. This CDR3 comprises 12 residues. V dropped 8 bases and J dropped 8; count of bases not matched to a gene: 8. Germline-derived CDR1 and CDR2 are SGHTA and FQGNSA. The CDR3 is CASSGQYYGYTF. For the CDR3, the DNA is TGTGCCAGCTCGGGACAGTATTACGGCTACACCTTC.

The rearrangement uses TRBV6-1 and TRBJ2-7; TRBD1 matches at 9 bases. Trimming removed 7 bases from V and 3 bases from J; junction bases left unmatched: 4. This CDR3 has 13 residues. Germline lookup yields CDR1 MNHNS and CDR2 SASEGT. CDR3 bases: TGTGCCAGCACCGGGACAGGGATCTACGAGCAGTACTTC. This codes for CASTGTGIYEQYF.

The chain links TRBV28 to TRBJ1-5; possibly TRBD1 for D (5 bases). CDR3 length: 16 amino acids. The germline V gene has CDR1 MDHEN and CDR2 SYDVKM. V was shortened by 1 base and J by 6 bases, with 16 bases between the two germline ends. For the CDR3, the DNA is TGTGCCAGCAGTTTATATGGGGGAACGTTGGGTCAGCCCCAGCATTTT. Translated: CASSLYGGTLGQPQHF. The full variable domain, with the rest looked up from reference TRBV28 and TRBJ1-5, is DVKVTQSSRYLVKRTGEKVFLECVQDMDHENMFWYRQDPGLGLRLIYFSYDVKMKEKGDIPEGYSVSREKKERFSLILESASTNQTSMYLCASSLYGGTLGQPQHFGDGTRLSIL.

In DNA, the CDR3 is TGTGCCAGCAGTGGACAGGGTCCTTATGGCTACACCTTC. Its protein is CASSGQGPYGYTF. The chain is built from TRBV2 and TRBJ1-2; 7 bases are shared with TRBD1. J was trimmed by 5 bases and V by 4 bases; bases with no gene match: 4. Germline V gives CDR1 SNHLY, CDR2 FYNNEI. The CDR3 extends over 13 amino acids.

The chain couples TRBV27 to TRBJ2-7, with 7 positions matching TRBD2. With 5 bases clipped from V and 0 bases from J, the junction kept 7 bases outside the gene matches. Germline assignment: CDR1 MNHEY and CDR2 SMNVEV (reference sequence). This CDR3 region has 15 residues. The CDR3 reads CASSAAGRGSYEQYF. The DNA for the CDR3 is TGTGCCAGCAGTGCAGCGGGGAGAGGCTCCTACGAGCAGTACTTC.